These 26 T cell receptor beta chains share one sample of origin, sequenced in a study of vaccination and CD4 T cells after COVID-19. The Oncomine TCR Beta short-read assay was what sequenced the DNA obtained from cultured CD4+ T cells. TCRdb used MiXCR to reprocess the PCR reads, holding one entry per CDR3 protein. The sample shows nearly 20,000 distinct CDR3 sequences, over 60% of them seen only once. These TCRs are of unknown antigen specificity. Stated treatment: approximately 10-day PBMC culture with coronavirus spike peptide pools or control peptides (ViraFEST assay). The sequenced sample was CD4+ T cells from blood, cultured in vitro, obtained after SARS-CoV-2 vaccination. These receptors were collected from a human donor who received a COVID-19 vaccine.

This clonotype has just a few counts. The CDR3, as DNA: TGTGCCATCAGTGAGTGGGTCGGCGAATATGGCTACACCTTC. It specifies CAISEWVGEYGYTF. The chain carries TRBV10-3 and TRBJ1-2; D remains unclear. Trimming left V 1 base short and J 5 bases short, with 11 bases between. The CDR3 spans 14 residues. Germline V gene sequence: CDR1 ENHRY, CDR2 SYGVKD.

This chain joins TRBV19 and TRBJ1-1; 7 bases are shared with TRBD1. Germline V gene sequence: CDR1 LNHDA, CDR2 SQIVND (reference sequence). Trimming took 5 bases from V and 4 from J; bases not matched to a gene: 7. This CDR3 is 14 amino acids long. CDR3 sequence reads: CASSPRQGSTEAFF. The CDR3, as DNA: TGTGCCAGTAGTCCAAGACAGGGAAGCACTGAAGCTTTCTTT.

This clonotype has more than one count but fewer than ten. This sequence joins TRBV2 and TRBJ1-5; D remains unclear. CDR3 length: 14 amino acids. V was pared by 3 bases and J by 11 bases, with 17 bases between. Per germline, CDR1 SNHLY and CDR2 FYNNEI. The CDR3: CASSEMLPGWAQHF. The DNA of the CDR3 is TGTGCCAGCAGTGAGATGCTGCCGGGTTGGGCCCAGCATTTT. The variable domain in full, completed from reference TRBV2 and TRBJ1-5, reads EPEVTQTPSHQVTQMGQEVILRCVPISNHLYFYWYRQILGQKVEFLVSFYNNEISEKSEIFDDQFSVERPDGSNFTLKIRSTKLEDSAMYFCASSEMLPGWAQHFGDGTRLSIL.

This clonotype was seen only once. The chain links TRBV19 to TRBJ1-5; D is undetermined. V was cut by 5 bases and J by 10 bases, with 9 bases left in between. CDR1 and CDR2 from the germline V gene are LNHDA and SQIVND (reference sequence). This CDR3 has 11 residues. The CDR3 spells CASSSREPQHF. As DNA, the CDR3 is TGTGCCAGTAGTTCTAGGGAACCCCAGCATTTT.

The chain employs TRBV7-3 and TRBJ2-6; weak D call: TRBD1 (6 bases). Trimming left V 5 bases short and J 2 bases short, with 13 bases between. The germline V gene has CDR1 SGHTA and CDR2 FQGTGA. The CDR3 contains 16 residues. The DNA of the CDR3 is TGTGCCAGCAGCCCAATCCCAGGGGCTGGGGCCAACGTCCTGACTTTC. This sequence encodes CASSPIPGAGANVLTF.

V and J are TRBV20-1 and TRBJ1-5; weak D call: TRBD1 (5 bases). Germline-derived CDR1 and CDR2 are DFQATT and SNEGSKA (reference sequence). This CDR3 contains 15 residues. Trimming took 3 bases from V and 6 from J, leaving 18 bases between them. CDR3 sequence reads: CSASPGTGVSQPQHF. CDR3 bases: TGCAGTGCTAGCCCCGGGACGGGGGTGAGTCAGCCCCAGCATTTT.

This chain links TRBV20-1 with TRBJ1-1, with D unresolved. The V end was cut by 5 bases, the J end by 1 base, with 8 bases between. This CDR3 contains 12 residues. The germline V gene encodes CDR1 DFQATT and CDR2 SNEGSKA (reference sequence). Here the CDR3 reads CSARDTNTEAFF. DNA for the CDR3: TGCAGTGCTCGTGACACGAACACTGAAGCTTTCTTT.

The chain carries TRBV7-9 and TRBJ1-3, with 9 bases aligning to TRBD1. Germline assignment: CDR1 SEHNR and CDR2 FQNEAQ (reference sequence). J was trimmed by 4 bases and V by 5 bases; bases with no gene match: 9. This CDR3 contains 16 residues. The CDR3 DNA sequence: TGTGCCAGCAGCCCTCCGGGACAGGGTGCGGGAAACACCATATATTTT. Protein product: CASSPPGQGAGNTIYF.

The J gene is TRBJ1-1, the V gene TRBV12-3 or TRBV12-4, with D maybe TRBD1 (6 bases). CDR3 length: 13 residues. V was cut by 6 bases and J by 0 bases, with 8 bases left in between. The CDR3 nucleotides read TGTGCCAGCAGCCCAGGGGTGAACACTGAAGCTTTCTTT. Its protein is CASSPGVNTEAFF.

This clonotype has just a few counts. The chain recombines TRBV27 with TRBJ1-5; tentatively, D is TRBD1 (6 bases). Germline CDR1 reads MNHEY; CDR2 reads SMNVEV (reference sequence). The germline V and J ends were trimmed by 5 bases and 0 bases, with 14 bases remaining between them. The CDR3 has 16 amino acids. CDR3 sequence: CASSPPDRPSNQPQHF. The DNA for the CDR3 is TGTGCCAGCAGTCCTCCAGACAGGCCTAGCAATCAGCCCCAGCATTTT.

The gene calls are TRBV6-1 and TRBJ2-5; 11 bases are shared with TRBD2. Germline assignment: CDR1 MNHNS and CDR2 SASEGT. This CDR3 is 15 amino acids long. The V segment lost 6 bases and the J segment 3 bases; nucleotides outside the gene matches: 6. CDR3 in DNA: TGTGCCAGCAGCCGCGGGACTAGCGGAAAAGAGACCCAGTACTTC. It is translated as CASSRGTSGKETQYF.

This rearrangement joins TRBV19 to TRBJ1-4; possibly TRBD1 for D (5 bases). In germline, CDR1 is LNHDA, CDR2 SQIVND (reference sequence). Trimming pared 6 bases from V and 7 bases from J, leaving 15 bases between. The CDR3 is 14 residues long. CDR3 sequence reads: CASSKRDRGEKLFF. For the CDR3, the DNA is TGTGCCAGTAGCAAAAGGGACCGAGGTGAAAAACTGTTTTTT.

CDR3 DNA: TGTGCCAGCAGAAAACAGGGGGCGGATGAAAAACTGTTTTTT. This sequence encodes CASRKQGADEKLFF. The rearrangement uses TRBV6-1 and TRBJ1-4, with 9 nucleotides matching TRBD1. CDR3 size: 14 residues. The trim removed 6 bases at V and 6 bases at J, leaving 5 bases unmatched. Germline CDR1 and CDR2: MNHNS and SASEGT.

This chain connects TRBV30 to TRBJ2-5; D gene uncertain. V was pared by 1 base and J by 2 bases, with 14 bases between. The CDR3 spans 15 residues. Germline CDR1 and CDR2: GTSNPN and SVGIG (reference sequence). The CDR3 DNA reads as TGTGCCTGGAGTGCCCTACTGCGTAGTCAAGAGACCCAGTACTTC. It specifies CAWSALLRSQETQYF.

The chain joins TRBV15 to TRBJ1-1, with TRBD1 as a possible D gene (6 bases). The V gene lost 1 base and the J gene lost 1 base, with 7 bases spanning the gap. Germline V gene sequence: CDR1 LNHNV, CDR2 YYDKDF (reference sequence). The CDR3 has 14 amino acids. The CDR3 reads CATSRGTANTEAFF. The CDR3 nucleotides are TGTGCCACCAGCAGAGGGACAGCGAACACTGAAGCTTTCTTT. The complete variable domain, with remaining parts taken from reference TRBV15 and TRBJ1-1, reads DAMVIQNPRYQVTQFGKPVTLSCSQTLNHNVMYWYQQKSSQAPKLLFHYYDKDFNNEADTPDNFQSRRPNTSFCFLDIRSPGLGDTAMYLCATSRGTANTEAFFGQGTRLTVV.

The chain uses TRBV2 and TRBJ2-1; D might be TRBD2 (5 bases). The ends were cut back, 4 bases at V and 1 base at J, with 11 bases in the middle. Germline V gives CDR1 SNHLY, CDR2 FYNNEI. The CDR3 covers 15 residues. The CDR3 here is CASSVEVESYNEQFF. CDR3 nucleotide sequence: TGTGCCAGCAGTGTGGAGGTTGAGTCCTACAATGAGCAGTTCTTC.

The CDR3 sequence: CASSSLGGARSYEQYF. DNA of the CDR3: TGTGCCAGCAGTAGTCTGGGGGGCGCCCGCTCCTACGAGCAGTACTTC. The rearrangement links TRBV12-3 or TRBV12-4 to TRBJ2-7; D tentatively fits TRBD1 or TRBD2 (6 bases each). The CDR3 totals 16 residues. The V gene lost 5 bases and the J gene lost 0 bases, with 17 bases spanning the gap.

V gene TRBV27 combines with J gene TRBJ2-7, with 8 bases fitting TRBD1. Trimming removed 7 bases from V and 1 base from J; junction bases left unmatched: 9. CDR3 length: 15 residues. Germline V CDR1 and CDR2: MNHEY, SMNVEV (reference sequence). Here the CDR3 DNA reads TGTGCCAGCAACTCGGGACAGGACCTTTCCTACGAGCAGTACTTC. It is translated as CASNSGQDLSYEQYF.

This rearrangement joins TRBV30 to TRBJ2-7, with a weak D call TRBD2 (6 bases). This CDR3 region has 14 residues. The germline V and J ends were trimmed by 5 bases and 2 bases, with 16 bases remaining between them. Germline lookup yields CDR1 GTSNPN and CDR2 SVGIG (reference sequence). The CDR3 region is CAWGMGGSTYEQYF. DNA for the CDR3: TGTGCCTGGGGTATGGGGGGTTCGACCTACGAGCAGTACTTC.

This chain links TRBV11-2 with TRBJ1-5; TRBD1 might be the D (6 bases). The germline V gene encodes CDR1 SGHAT and CDR2 FQNNGV. V lost 5 bases and J lost 0, with 14 bases in between. The CDR3 covers 16 residues. CDR3 protein: CASSLGATVSNQPQHF. CDR3 bases: TGTGCCAGCAGCCTGGGGGCGACAGTTAGCAATCAGCCCCAGCATTTT.

The V call is TRBV6-4, the J call TRBJ1-5, with a weak D call TRBD1 (6 bases). CDR1 and CDR2 from the germline V gene are MRHNA and SNTAGT. V was trimmed by 4 bases and J by 5 bases, leaving 36 bases between them. The CDR3 has 22 residues. The chain's CDR3 is CASSVRSATGPTRGTFYQPQHF. The CDR3 DNA follows: TGTGCCAGCAGTGTCCGGAGTGCCACAGGGCCCACGAGGGGAACGTTCTATCAGCCCCAGCATTTT.

This clonotype appeared once. This chain uses TRBV5-1 with TRBJ2-7; D tentatively reads TRBD1 or TRBD2 (7 bases each). Per germline, CDR1 SGHRS and CDR2 YFSETQ. The CDR3 is 14 amino acids. V was clipped by 4 bases and J by 2 bases, with 13 bases between them. CDR3: CASSLQGRAYEQYF. DNA for the CDR3: TGCGCCAGCAGCCTACAGGGGAGGGCCTACGAGCAGTACTTC. Complete variable domain (other parts from reference TRBV5-1 and TRBJ2-7): KAGVTQTPRYLIKTRGQQVTLSCSPISGHRSVSWYQQTPGQGLQFLFEYFSETQRNKGNFPGRFSGRQFSNSRSEMNVSTLELGDSALYLCASSLQGRAYEQYFGPGTRLTVT.

This clonotype was picked up a small number of times. The chain is built from TRBV2 and TRBJ2-5; the match to TRBD2 covers 10 bases. Germline loops: CDR1 SNHLY, CDR2 FYNNEI. This CDR3 has 18 residues. V was pared by 6 bases and J by 2 bases, with 15 bases of the junction left unmatched. DNA for the CDR3: TGTGCCAGCAGCCCAAGAGGACTAGCGGCCCCCTTGCAAGAGACCCAGTACTTC. Translated, it gives CASSPRGLAAPLQETQYF.

This chain links TRBV24-1 with TRBJ2-1; D is unclear. Germline loops: CDR1 KGHDR, CDR2 SFDVKD. Deletions cut 4 bases from V and 2 bases from J, with 17 bases between. The CDR3 sequence is 17 residues long. The CDR3 spells CATSDQTMGITYNEQFF. Here the CDR3 DNA reads TGTGCCACCAGTGACCAAACGATGGGGATCACCTACAATGAGCAGTTCTTC.

The chain links TRBV20-1 to TRBJ1-1; maybe TRBD1 (6 bases). V lost 2 bases to trimming and J lost 5 bases, with 15 bases between them. Germline values: CDR1 DFQATT, CDR2 SNEGSKA (reference sequence). The CDR3 is 14 amino acids. The CDR3 DNA reads TGCAGTGCTAGATACGGGACACCTGGGACTGAAGCTTTCTTT. It yields the protein CSARYGTPGTEAFF.

This clonotype was found once. The chain employs TRBV20-1 and TRBJ1-5, with 9 bases aligning to TRBD1. This CDR3 is 13 amino acids long. V shed 5 bases, J shed 6 bases, and the junction held 5 bases outside the gene matches. Germline V gene data show CDR1 as DFQATT and CDR2 as SNEGSKA (reference sequence). The CDR3 DNA sequence: TGCAGTGCTGTGGACAGGGGAATTCAGCCCCAGCATTTT. It yields the protein CSAVDRGIQPQHF.